This is a list of T cell receptor beta chains from one sample in a study of CD8 T cells in Susac syndrome. TCRdb re-called the immunoSEQ multiplex PCR reads with MiXCR, one entry per CDR3 protein. In the table there are about 130,000 distinct CDR3 sequences, around 94% of which are singletons. Specimen: CD8+ T cells from PBMCs. Every receptor here comes from a human donor with Susac syndrome. Each CDR3 is given with its conserved first and last residue. Fields, in order: J gene, D gene, V gene, clone size, CDR3 DNA, CDR3 protein. The D gene is left open where the match is weak. Clone size appears in some rows only: once, few, many, or a class for an expanded clone.

>TRBJ2-1|-|TRBV6-4|-
TGTGCCAGCAGTGACTCGGGGGGGCCCTCCTACAATGAGCAGTTCTTC
CASSDSGGPSYNEQFF
>TRBJ1-5|TRBD1|TRBV5-6|-
TGTGCCAGCAGCTTGGGACAGGGGGCGTATCAGCCCCAGCATTTT
CASSLGQGAYQPQHF
>TRBJ2-3|-|TRBV3-1|-
TGTGCCAGCAGCCAAGATGATCCCCCGGCTACGCAGTATTTT
CASSQDDPPATQYF
>TRBJ2-6|TRBD2|TRBV4-3|-
TGCGCCAGCAGCCAAATTAGCGGGGACTCTGGGGCCAACGTCCTGACTTTC
CASSQISGDSGANVLTF
>TRBJ2-3|-|TRBV7-6|-
TGTGCCAGCAGCCAGGACTACCTATCAGATACGCAGTATTTT
CASSQDYLSDTQYF
>TRBJ2-7|-|TRBV20-1|once
TGCAGTGCTAGAGATATTTTCGGGAGACAGGGATTCAACGAGCAGTACTTC
CSARDIFGRQGFNEQYF
>TRBJ1-1|-|TRBV24-1|-
TGTGCCACCAGTGACCTCAGAGGCGGAGCTTTCTTT
CATSDLRGGAFF
>TRBJ1-2|TRBD1|TRBV28|-
TGTGCCAGCAGGACGGTCAGGGGGCGCGGCTATGGCTACACCTTC
CASRTVRGRGYGYTF
>TRBJ2-7|-|TRBV20-1|-
TGCAGTGCTAGAGATTTGGAGAGAACCTACGAGCAGTACTTC
CSARDLERTYEQYF
>TRBJ1-5|-|TRBV15|-
TGTGCCATAGCTGACGGGGGAAATGGTCAGCCCCAGCATTTT
CAIADGGNGQPQHF
>TRBJ2-6|-|TRBV29-1|-
TGCAGACCCGGGTACTTAGCGATCCGCTCTGGGGCCAACGTCCTGACTTTC
CRPGYLAIRSGANVLTF
>TRBJ2-7|-|TRBV18|-
TGTGCCAGCTCCACGGGTGGGCTTATCTACGAGCAGTACTTC
CASSTGGLIYEQYF
>TRBJ1-1|-|TRBV13|once
TGTGCCAGCAGCTTAGGTGATATCACTGAAGCTTTCTTT
CASSLGDITEAFF
>TRBJ1-5|TRBD1|TRBV20-1|-
TGCAGTGCTAGGGACAGGGGGGAGTATCAGCCCCAGCATTTT
CSARDRGEYQPQHF
>TRBJ2-5|TRBD1|TRBV2|-
TGTGCCAGCAGTGAACCGGGACAGAGACCTAAGGAGACCCAGTACTTC
CASSEPGQRPKETQYF
>TRBJ1-1|-|TRBV7-9|-
TGTGCCAGTGGGGGGAACACTGAAGCTTTCTTT
CASGGNTEAFF
>TRBJ1-6|-|TRBV20-1|-
TGCAGTGCTAGAGAATTTGTGTCCCAGGGGAATTCACCCCTCCACTTT
CSAREFVSQGNSPLHF
>TRBJ2-5|TRBD1|TRBV27|-
TGTGCCAGCAGTTTAGCGTTCGGGACAGGGGACGTAGAGACCCAGTACTTC
CASSLAFGTGDVETQYF
>TRBJ2-5|-|TRBV5-1|-
TGCGCCAGCAGGGAGGAAGGGTTAGCGGAAGAGACCCAGTACTTC
CASREEGLAEETQYF
>TRBJ1-1|-|TRBV6-2/TRBV6-3|-
TGTGCCAGCAGTTATCGGCCCGGGGCCCTAATGAACACTGAAGCTTTCTTT
CASSYRPGALMNTEAFF
>TRBJ2-7|TRBD2|TRBV27|-
TGTGCCAGCAGTACTAGCGTACCTTTCTACGAGCAGTACTTC
CASSTSVPFYEQYF